A selection of T cell receptor beta chains follows, all from one sample in a study of shared clonotypes between healthy human individuals. Here immunoSEQ multiplex PCR was the method, and the copy in TCRdb shows in-frame clones only, minus some. This sample carries 2 million to 3 million clones, roughly 93% of them seen once, and the ten largest clones take about 0.38%. The sequenced material came from naive CD4+ T cells from PBMCs. These receptors all come from a man younger than 35 in good health. Some clones in this sample may be carry-over from other donors' samples. CDR3s leave out the opening cysteine and the closing phenylalanine or tryptophan. Size tells how often a clone was seen (once, few, many) or the class of an expanded clone, and some rows leave it out.

clone_size,v_call,j_call,cdr3_aa
-,TRBV4-1,TRBJ2-3,ASSPKAGGFADTQY
-,TRBV18,TRBJ1-2,ASSTEGAAGGYT
once,TRBV7-8,TRBJ2-5,ASSLAQETQY
-,TRBV28,TRBJ2-3,ASLSPAAADTQY
-,TRBV27,TRBJ2-3,ASSVRQGTDEDTQY
-,TRBV2,TRBJ2-7,ASSQVPYEQY
-,TRBV7-8,TRBJ2-7,ASSLAPASGSFDEQY
-,TRBV7-2,TRBJ2-3,ASSFRDSKRITDTQY
-,TRBV28,TRBJ2-1,ASSLYGQEQF
-,TRBV25-1,TRBJ2-7,ASSPSTGGEQY
-,TRBV28,TRBJ1-5,ASSSGQGTVNGQPQH
-,TRBV5-4,TRBJ2-7,ASSSPLASQRAYEQY
-,TRBV7-2,TRBJ1-5,ASSLGQANNQPQH
-,TRBV5-4,TRBJ2-1,ASSLGGRADNEQF
-,TRBV7-2,TRBJ2-3,ASSRDRAGSGTDTQY
-,TRBV7-3,TRBJ2-1,ASSALAGSLNEQF
-,TRBV5-5,TRBJ1-1,ASNPRQSRAF
-,TRBV6-6,TRBJ2-7,ASSSRYEQY
-,TRBV14,TRBJ1-1,ASSQTGRGTEAF
-,TRBV28,-,ASSLGGGGVYEQY
-,TRBV5-1,TRBJ2-2,ASSLVPGASTGELF
-,TRBV14,TRBJ2-2,ASSLIQAGELF
-,TRBV2,TRBJ1-2,ASSRTRNNYGYT
-,TRBV28,TRBJ1-5,ASTSWQGGSQPQH
-,TRBV7-3,TRBJ2-7,ASSQRGGYEQY
-,TRBV7-9,TRBJ1-1,ASLRGMNTEAF
-,TRBV25-1,TRBJ2-7,ASSDKGGGRLSYEQY
-,TRBV2,TRBJ1-2,ASSRDAYSHYGYT
-,TRBV7-2,TRBJ2-1,ASSLLGLDEQF
-,TRBV4-1,TRBJ2-1,ASSLQDSYNEQF
-,TRBV20-1,TRBJ1-5,SAGSQPQH
once,TRBV9,TRBJ2-1,ASSGVGKAGDPNEQF
-,TRBV29-1,TRBJ2-3,SVEGEPDTQY
-,TRBV28,TRBJ2-7,ASGLMGGPYEQY
-,TRBV28,TRBJ2-7,ASRWGGTYEQY
-,TRBV5-4,TRBJ2-6,ASSLTGAGANVLT
-,TRBV7-6,TRBJ1-5,ASTCNEPNQPQH
-,TRBV5-8,TRBJ2-2,ASTTLAAYTGELF
-,TRBV5-1,TRBJ2-1,ASGRGVYNEQF
-,TRBV6-6,TRBJ2-2,ASSYDVGPNTGELF
-,TRBV5-4,TRBJ2-1,ASSPSGLLSYNEQF